Each of the 31 T cell receptor beta chains below was sequenced from the same sample in a study of metastatic and nonmetastatic thyroid tumors. TCRdb ran MiXCR on the PCR reads. The sample carries some 86,000 clones, around 12% recorded once. Prior to thyroid surgery, none of the patients had received any treatment. Sequencing used tumor tissue. The receptors shown here come from a female donor with papillary thyroid cancer or a benign thyroid nodule (not recorded which). Some clones in this sample may be carry-over from other donors' samples.

This chain joins TRBV20-1 and TRBJ2-5; perhaps TRBD2 as D (5 bases). This CDR3 spans 15 amino acids. CDR1 DFQATT and CDR2 SNEGSKA come from the germline V gene (reference sequence). V shed 5 bases and J shed 5 bases, with 21 bases lying between them. CDR3 region: CSASKGASGGETQYF. The CDR3 coding sequence is TGCAGTGCTTCGAAGGGAGCTTCGGGTGGTGAGACCCAGTACTTC.

This clone was counted many times. V and J are TRBV6-1 and TRBJ1-6; no definite D call. The CDR3 is 13 residues long. Germline V CDR1 and CDR2: MNHNS, SASEGT. The V gene lost 8 bases and the J gene lost 9 bases, with 14 bases spanning the gap. The CDR3 reads CASLIESSSPLHF. The CDR3 DNA reads TGTGCCAGCCTTATCGAATCGAGTTCACCCCTCCACTTT.

There are many counts of this clone. The chain employs TRBV20-1 and TRBJ2-5; D possibly corresponds to TRBD1 (5 bases). The germline gives CDR1 DFQATT, CDR2 SNEGSKA (reference sequence). V was cut by 5 bases and J by 3 bases, with 13 bases left in between. CDR3 length: 13 amino acids. The CDR3 DNA reads as TGCAGTGCTTCCCCAGGGATGGAAGAGACCCAGTACTTC. It yields the protein CSASPGMEETQYF.

With respect to this clone: One junction end disagrees with the germline gene, perhaps due to a read error. The chain recombines TRBV11-2 with TRBJ2-7, with 9 bases that match TRBD1. CDR3 length: 15 amino acids. Germline CDR1 and CDR2: SGHAT and FQNNGV. This CDR3 is CASMKPGQGDYERYF. The DNA for the CDR3 is TGTGCCAGCATGAAACCGGGACAGGGCGACTACGAGCGGTACTTC.

J is TRBJ1-6 and V is TRBV24-1; D call uncertain. This CDR3 spans 12 amino acids. Germline loops: CDR1 KGHDR, CDR2 SFDVKD. With 0 bases removed from V and 13 bases from J, the gap between germline ends came to 6 bases. CDR3 in DNA: TGTGCCACCAGTGATTTGTCGGGGCCCCTCCACTTT. This encodes CATSDLSGPLHF.

This clone was picked up many times. The V call is TRBV11-2, the J call TRBJ2-7; 8 nucleotides agree with TRBD1. Germline values: CDR1 SGHAT, CDR2 FQNNGV. The CDR3 totals 13 residues. With V trimmed by 5 bases and J by 3 bases, 3 bases remained unmatched. Here the CDR3 DNA reads TGTGCCAGCAGCCCGGGACAGGTCTACGAGCAGTACTTC. Protein sequence: CASSPGQVYEQYF.

This clone has ten or more counts. The chain uses TRBV10-2 and TRBJ2-1; TRBD2 agrees at 7 bases. Germline CDR1 reads WSHSY; CDR2 reads SAAADI. J was trimmed by 4 bases and V by 0 bases; bases with no gene match: 6. The CDR3 is 16 amino acids. The CDR3 reads CASSESAGVRYNEQFF. The DNA of the CDR3 is TGCGCCAGCAGTGAGTCGGCGGGAGTCCGTTACAATGAGCAGTTCTTC.

This clone occurred many times. The chain employs TRBV5-1 and TRBJ1-1; no clear D gene. This CDR3 has 14 residues. Germline V gene lookup returns CDR1 SGHRS and CDR2 YFSETQ. The germline V and J ends were trimmed by 1 base and 1 base, with 8 bases remaining between them. CDR3 coding DNA: TGCGCCAGCAGCTTGTATGGGAAGAACACTGAAGCTTTCTTT. This sequence encodes CASSLYGKNTEAFF. Looking up the rest from reference TRBV5-1 and TRBJ1-1 gives the full variable domain: KAGVTQTPRYLIKTRGQQVTLSCSPISGHRSVSWYQQTPGQGLQFLFEYFSETQRNKGNFPGRFSGRQFSNSRSEMNVSTLELGDSALYLCASSLYGKNTEAFFGQGTRLTVV.

This clone was recorded at least ten times. V gene TRBV7-3 combines with J gene TRBJ2-3, with TRBD1 matching over 7 bases. V shed 5 bases, J shed 1 base, and the junction held 9 bases outside the gene matches. The V gene's germline CDR1 is SGHTA and CDR2 FQGTGA. CDR3 length equals 16 residues. The CDR3 coding sequence is TGTGCCAGCAGCGCCTACAGGGGAGTGGGCACAGATACGCAGTATTTT. Translating it yields CASSAYRGVGTDTQYF.

This clone was picked up many times. This rearrangement joins TRBV6-5 to TRBJ2-6; D is undetermined. Germline V CDR1 and CDR2: MNHEY, SVGAGI. V was shortened by 2 bases and J by 0 bases, with 8 bases between the two germline ends. The CDR3 loop spans 16 amino acids. The CDR3 DNA reads TGTGCCAGCAGTTACCTCCCGGGCTCTGGGGCCAACGTCCTGACTTTC. It is translated as CASSYLPGSGANVLTF.

This clone has just a few counts. A much larger clone lies a single base off, so this may be a read error. This chain links TRBV30 with TRBJ1-5; D call uncertain. This CDR3 has 13 residues. Per germline, CDR1 GTSNPN and CDR2 SVGIG (reference sequence). Trimming removed 3 bases from V and 3 bases from J, with 9 bases in between. The CDR3 DNA reads as TGTGCCTGGAGCGTCGAGTCCAATCAGCCCCAGCATTTT. This sequence encodes CAWSVESNQPQHF.

This clone showed up many times. The chain couples TRBV7-9 to TRBJ1-3; D unresolved. Germline V lookup: CDR1 SEHNR, CDR2 FQNEAQ (reference sequence). Trimming stripped 0 bases from V and 1 base from J, with 1 base between. CDR3 size: 13 residues. The chain's CDR3 is CASSLASGNTIYF. The CDR3 coding sequence is TGTGCCAGCAGCTTAGCGTCTGGAAACACCATATATTTT. The full variable domain, rest sourced from reference TRBV7-9 and TRBJ1-3, is DTGVSQNPRHKITKRGQNVTFRCDPISEHNRLYWYRQTLGQGPEFLTYFQNEAQLEKSRLLSDRFSAERPKGSFSTLEIQRTEQGDSAMYLCASSLASGNTIYFGEGSWLTVV.

To note about this clone: A clone one base away is much larger, so this may be a read error. The rearrangement links TRBV11-1 to TRBJ1-5; tentatively, D is TRBD1 (5 bases). There are 18 residues in the CDR3. Trimming cost V 5 bases and J 6 bases, with 26 bases left between them. The germline gives CDR1 SGHAT, CDR2 FQDESV (reference sequence). CDR3 amino acids: CASSNELLGVQGGQPQHF. CDR3 nucleotide sequence: TGTGCCAGCAGCAACGAGCTGTTGGGGGTGCAGGGCGGTCAGCCCCAGCATTTT.

A word on this clone: A read error is possible here, since a much larger clone lies one base away. The chain joins TRBV11-1 to TRBJ2-6; D remains ambiguous. This CDR3 is 16 amino acids long. The V gene's germline CDR1 is SGHAT and CDR2 FQDESV (reference sequence). The V gene lost 0 bases and the J gene lost 2 bases, with 8 bases spanning the gap. The CDR3 loop reads CASSLAYLPGANVLTF. CDR3 sequence (DNA): TGTGCCAGCAGCTTAGCGTACCTCCCTGGGGCCAACGTCCTGACTTTC. The complete variable domain, with remaining parts taken from reference TRBV11-1 and TRBJ2-6, reads EAEVAQSPRYKITEKSQAVAFWCDPISGHATLYWYRQILGQGPELLVQFQDESVVDDSQLPKDRFSAERLKGVDSTLKIQPAELGDSAMYLCASSLAYLPGANVLTFGAGSRLTVL.

This clone appeared many times. The chain couples TRBV27 to TRBJ2-1; D call uncertain. The CDR3 length is 13 residues. Germline V gene lookup returns CDR1 MNHEY and CDR2 SMNVEV (reference sequence). V was shortened by 3 bases and J by 4 bases, with 7 bases between the two germline ends. The CDR3, as DNA: TGTGCCAGCAGTTTCTCCAAATACAATGAGCAGTTCTTC. Protein: CASSFSKYNEQFF.

This clone was observed at least ten times. The chain carries TRBV6-5 and TRBJ2-3; perhaps TRBD1 as D (5 bases). This CDR3 region has 16 residues. Per the germline V gene, CDR1 is MNHEY and CDR2 is SVGAGI. V was shortened by 0 bases and J by 1 base, with 11 bases between the two germline ends. CDR3 sequence: CASSYSFRAGTDTQYF. The CDR3 nucleotides read TGTGCCAGCAGTTACTCGTTCAGGGCCGGCACAGATACGCAGTATTTT.

This clone has just one count. V gene TRBV2 combines with J gene TRBJ1-5, with 7 bases fitting TRBD1. Trimming cost V 0 bases and J 5 bases; bases outside gene matches: 7. Germline lookup yields CDR1 SNHLY and CDR2 FYNNEI. The CDR3 runs 16 residues. Written as DNA, the CDR3 is TGTGCCAGCAGTGAAGCCCACAGGGGATATGATCAGCCCCAGCATTTT. Protein sequence: CASSEAHRGYDQPQHF.

The chain couples TRBV13 to TRBJ2-7; 7 bases fit TRBD2. Germline-derived CDR1 and CDR2 are PRHDT and FYEKMQ (reference sequence). Germline trimming cut 6 bases from V and 6 bases from J; bases unmatched to any gene: 5. The CDR3 covers 12 residues. The CDR3 loop is CASSRSGFEQYF. The CDR3, as DNA: TGTGCCAGCAGTCGTAGCGGGTTCGAGCAGTACTTC.

This clone was detected many times. The rearrangement links TRBV6-1 to TRBJ1-1; 10 positions agree with TRBD1. CDR1 is MNHNS and CDR2 is SASEGT in the germline V gene. J was trimmed by 3 bases and V by 8 bases; bases with no gene match: 6. The CDR3 has 14 amino acids. CDR3 sequence (DNA): TGTGCCAGCGGGCGCGGGACAGGGGACACTGAAGCTTTCTTT. Its protein product is CASGRGTGDTEAFF.

This clone was recorded at least ten times. V usage is TRBV15 and J usage is TRBJ1-5, with D perhaps matching TRBD1 (5 bases). V was pared by 0 bases and J by 7 bases, with 13 bases between. The CDR3 contains 15 residues. Per germline, CDR1 LNHNV and CDR2 YYDKDF (reference sequence). The CDR3 is CATSRDTGGVQPQHF. CDR3 DNA sequence: TGTGCCACCAGCAGAGATACAGGCGGAGTCCAGCCCCAGCATTTT.

This clone was observed a single time. The junction shows a germline mismatch at one end, possibly a read error. For the CDR3, the DNA is TGTGCTAGCAGCTCCAGGACAGGAGTCACAGATACGCAGTATTTT. Amino acid sequence: CASSSRTGVTDTQYF. The J gene is TRBJ2-3, the V gene TRBV7-7; 7 positions agree with TRBD1. Germline CDR1 and CDR2: SSHAT and FNYEAQ (reference sequence). The CDR3 has 15 amino acids.

This clone was detected many times. V and J are TRBV27 and TRBJ1-5; D is possibly TRBD1 (6 bases). The CDR3 sequence is 15 residues long. Germline V gene sequence: CDR1 MNHEY, CDR2 SMNVEV (reference sequence). V was clipped by 5 bases and J by 9 bases, with 20 bases between them. For the CDR3, the DNA is TGTGCCAGCAGTCCCGGGGACACACCCTCGGCGCCCCAGCATTTT. Protein sequence: CASSPGDTPSAPQHF.

This clone has ten or more counts. The rearrangement links TRBV5-4 to TRBJ1-5, with 7 bases identical to TRBD1. CDR3 length: 17 amino acids. Germline trimming cut 0 bases from V and 1 base from J; bases unmatched to any gene: 7. Germline V CDR1 and CDR2: SGHNT, YYREEE (reference sequence). CDR3 in DNA: TGTGCCAGCAGCTTGGACAGGGGAGTAGGGAGCAATCAGCCCCAGCATTTT. It yields the protein CASSLDRGVGSNQPQHF.

For this clone: A read error may be the cause here, since a much bigger clone is one base away. The J gene is TRBJ2-3, the V gene TRBV11-2, with TRBD2 matching 13 bases. Per germline, CDR1 SGHAT and CDR2 FQNNGV. The CDR3 length is 17 residues. Trimming cost V 5 bases and J 1 base; bases outside gene matches: 6. CDR3 bases: TGTGCCAGCAGCGAGGGGACTAGCGGGGATGGCACAGATACGCAGTATTTT. Translated, it gives CASSEGTSGDGTDTQYF.

About this clone: Being one base from a much bigger clone, this may be a read error. In the same sample, other DNA sequences code for this CDR3. The J gene is TRBJ1-5, the V gene TRBV27, with TRBD1 as a possible D gene (6 bases). The CDR3 extends over 16 amino acids. The germline V gene has CDR1 MNHEY and CDR2 SMNVEV (reference sequence). Trimming pared 3 bases from V and 2 bases from J, leaving 14 bases between. The CDR3 DNA follows: TGTGCCAGCAGTTTCGCACAGGGAGTTGGCAATCAGCCCCAGCATTTT. Translating it yields CASSFAQGVGNQPQHF.

This clone was found many times. The genes are TRBV12-3 or TRBV12-4 and TRBJ2-7; maybe TRBD1 (7 bases). The CDR3 covers 20 residues. V dropped 3 bases and J dropped 6 bases, with 33 bases sitting between them. The CDR3 DNA reads TGTGCCAGCAGTTTGTATTCAAAGACAGGGTGGGGTTTGGGGGGTTCCGAGCAGTACTTC. This encodes CASSLYSKTGWGLGGSEQYF.

This clone occurred many times. V gene TRBV9 combines with J gene TRBJ2-3; 14 bases fit TRBD2. Germline V gives CDR1 SGDLS, CDR2 YYNGEE. The CDR3 runs 15 residues. V shed 4 bases, J shed 6 bases, and the junction held 4 bases outside the gene matches. CDR3 amino acids: CASSIGTSGSDTQYF. CDR3 in DNA: TGTGCCAGCAGCATTGGGACTAGCGGGAGTGATACGCAGTATTTT.

This clone was seen a single time. This could be a read error, since a much larger clone is one nucleotide away. The chain uses TRBV5-4 and TRBJ2-3; weak D call: TRBD2 (7 bases). V was clipped by 2 bases and J by 6 bases, with 19 bases between them. Looked up from germline, CDR1 is SGHNT and CDR2 is YYREEE (reference sequence). The CDR3 has 16 residues. The CDR3 protein is CASSLTGGSRWDTQYF. The CDR3 DNA follows: TGTGCCAGCAGCTTAACGGGGGGCTCCAGGTGGGATACGCAGTATTTT.

This clone was recorded at least ten times. The J gene is TRBJ2-2, the V gene TRBV6-5, with 9 nucleotides matching TRBD2. From germline, CDR1 is MNHEY and CDR2 SVGAGI. This CDR3 is built from 16 residues. The J segment lost 6 bases and the V segment lost 0 bases, leaving 5 bases of the junction unmatched. The CDR3 loop is CASSYSGGRAPGELFF. CDR3 DNA: TGTGCCAGCAGTTACTCGGGCGGGAGGGCCCCCGGGGAGCTGTTTTTT.

The sample holds a few counts of this clone. A much larger clonotype is one base distant, so this may be a read error. The chain is built from TRBV10-2 and TRBJ1-5, with D tentatively TRBD1 (6 bases). Germline CDR1 WSHSY, CDR2 SAAADI. V dropped 7 bases and J dropped 13 bases, with 20 bases sitting between them. This CDR3 contains 13 residues. Here the CDR3 reads CASTSGVAIGQHF. The CDR3, as DNA: TGCGCCAGCACCTCAGGGGTGGCCATAGGACAGCATTTT.

In its sample, this clone was seen a few times. A much larger clone lies one base from this, so it may be a read error. The chain recombines TRBV6-1 with TRBJ1-5, with 7 bases aligning to TRBD1. The germline gives CDR1 MNHNS, CDR2 SASEGT. The CDR3 loop spans 15 amino acids. CDR3 nucleotide sequence: TGTGCCAGCAGCCCTCGGGACAGTAACAATCAGCCCCAGCGTTTT. Protein: CASSPRDSNNQPQRF.